Listed below are T cell receptor beta chains from one sample, sequenced in a study of cytomegalovirus exposure and HLA in healthy donors. The data were produced by immunoSEQ multiplex PCR, yet TCRdb's version contains in-frame clones alone and is incomplete. Of tens of thousands of clones in the sample, approximately 63% were seen once. The sample was PBMCs. All receptors come from a woman aged 50 to 60 in good health and CMV-seropositive. The CDR3 runs from the conserved cysteine through the conserved F or W. The order of the fields is D gene, V gene, J gene, clone size, CDR3 protein, CDR3 DNA. D genes are given only for firm matches. Clone size is shown for a subset of rows, as once, few, many or a class of expanded clone.

>-|TRBV4-3|TRBJ2-7|-
CASSQDPTGSSYEQYF
TGCGCCAGCAGCCAAGATCCGACGGGGAGCTCCTACGAGCAGTACTTC
>-|TRBV5-1|TRBJ2-2|-
CASSFGSSGGGELFF
TGCGCCAGCAGTTTTGGTTCCAGCGGAGGCGGGGAGCTGTTTTTT
>-|TRBV9|TRBJ1-4|few
CASSVASDRVNEKLFF
TGTGCCAGCAGCGTAGCTTCTGACAGAGTCAATGAAAAACTGTTTTTT
>TRBD2|TRBV7-7|TRBJ2-1|-
CASSLRLFSPGGKNEQFF
TGTGCCAGCAGCTTGCGGCTCTTTTCCCCGGGGGGGAAGAATGAGCAGTTCTTC
>-|TRBV5-1|TRBJ1-1|many
CASSFLQVNTEAFF
TGCGCCAGCAGCTTCCTCCAGGTCAACACTGAAGCTTTCTTT
>TRBD1|TRBV28|TRBJ2-1|-
CASSYGTGGGNEQFF
TGTGCCAGCAGTTACGGGACAGGGGGAGGCAATGAGCAGTTCTTC
>-|TRBV5-6|TRBJ1-3|-
CASSLDSTPRSGNTIYF
TGTGCCAGCAGCTTGGACTCTACGCCCCGCTCTGGAAACACCATATATTTT
>-|TRBV11-2|TRBJ2-3|-
CASSFSSDLALSTDTQYF
TGTGCCAGCAGCTTTTCTAGTGATTTGGCTCTTAGCACAGATACGCAGTATTTT
>-|TRBV11-2|TRBJ1-5|-
CASSLEGGQPQHF
TGTGCCAGCAGCTTAGAGGGGGGTCAGCCCCAGCATTTT
>-|TRBV5-4|TRBJ2-7|medium-sized
CASSLKQYEQYF
TGTGCCAGCAGCTTGAAACAGTACGAGCAGTACTTC
>-|TRBV28|TRBJ2-7|-
CASRPPSYEQYF
TGTGCCAGCAGGCCCCCCAGCTACGAGCAGTACTTC
>-|TRBV5-8|TRBJ1-2|-
CASSLGQGIFGYTF
TGTGCCAGCAGCTTGGGGCAGGGGATCTTTGGCTACACCTTC
>-|TRBV7-6|TRBJ2-7|once
CASSLSPEWSEQYF
TGTGCCAGCAGCTTAAGTCCGGAATGGAGCGAGCAGTACTTC
>-|TRBV14|TRBJ2-5|-
CASSQGRYQETQYF
TGTGCCAGCAGCCAAGGGCGGTACCAAGAGACCCAGTACTTC
>-|TRBV5-4|TRBJ2-2|-
CASSLDRAYGELFF
TGTGCCAGCAGCTTGGACAGGGCGTACGGGGAGCTGTTTTTT
>-|TRBV4-1|TRBJ2-3|-
CASSHLGARDTQYF
TGCGCCAGCAGCCATCTGGGGGCCAGAGATACGCAGTATTTT
>TRBD1|TRBV19|TRBJ2-1|once
CASTLGQGYEQFF
TGTGCCAGTACGCTGGGACAGGGGTATGAGCAGTTCTTC
>TRBD1|TRBV7-2|TRBJ1-3|few
CASSLGQASSGNTIYF
TGTGCCAGCAGCCTTGGACAGGCCTCCTCTGGAAACACCATATATTTT
>TRBD2|TRBV7-3|TRBJ2-7|-
CASSSTSGGPYEQYF
TGTGCCAGCAGCTCCACTAGCGGGGGCCCCTACGAGCAGTACTTC
>-|TRBV27|TRBJ1-1|-
CASSFVPMNTEAFF
TGTGCCAGCAGTTTTGTGCCTATGAACACTGAAGCTTTCTTT
>TRBD2|TRBV5-1|TRBJ2-5|-
CASSLSSGEETQYF
TGCGCCAGCAGCTTGTCTAGCGGGGAGGAGACCCAGTACTTC
>-|TRBV7-6|TRBJ2-5|-
CASSLVIQETQYF
TGTGCCAGCAGCTTAGTTATTCAAGAGACCCAGTACTTC
>-|TRBV5-1|TRBJ2-7|-
CASSPQWGDDEQYF
TGCGCCAGCAGCCCTCAATGGGGGGACGACGAGCAGTACTTC
>-|TRBV19|TRBJ2-5|-
CASSTQGRGTQYF
TGTGCCAGTAGTACCCAAGGGCGGGGGACCCAGTACTTC
>-|TRBV9|TRBJ1-1|-
CASSVGGSTEAFF
TGTGCCAGCAGCGTAGGCGGTAGCACTGAAGCTTTCTTT
>TRBD1|TRBV6-5|TRBJ1-4|-
CASSRTGPGSEKLFF
TGTGCCAGCAGTCGGACAGGGCCTGGTAGTGAAAAACTGTTTTTT
>-|TRBV27|TRBJ2-5|-
CASSPGGQGPPWTQYF
TGTGCCAGCAGCCCCGGCGGGCAGGGGCCCCCTTGGACCCAGTACTTC
>TRBD2|TRBV27|TRBJ2-5|-
CASSTSSGSYQETQYF
TGTGCCAGCAGTACATCTAGCGGGAGCTACCAAGAGACCCAGTACTTC
>TRBD2|TRBV4-2|TRBJ2-2|few
CASSPNPREGFVSGELFF
TGTGCCAGCAGCCCGAACCCGAGGGAGGGATTTGTATCGGGGGAGCTGTTTTTT
>TRBD1|TRBV5-1|TRBJ1-2|-
CASSTQGDPTNYGYTF
TGCGCCAGCAGCACACAGGGGGACCCCACTAACTATGGCTACACCTTC
>TRBD1|TRBV5-1|TRBJ1-1|-
CASSLQTGANTEAFF
TGCGCCAGCAGCTTGCAGACAGGGGCCAACACTGAAGCTTTCTTT
>-|TRBV28|TRBJ1-1|-
CASSSPTRGNTEAFF
TGTGCCAGCAGTTCACCAACCCGGGGGAACACTGAAGCTTTCTTT
>-|TRBV7-3|TRBJ2-2|-
CASSLTFEGLRYGELFF
TGTGCCAGCAGCTTAACGTTTGAGGGCTTACGGTACGGGGAGCTGTTTTTT
>TRBD1|TRBV5-1|TRBJ1-2|-
CASSLVDRGYGYTF
TGCGCCAGCAGCTTGGTGGACAGGGGCTATGGCTACACCTTC
>TRBD1|TRBV7-2|TRBJ1-1|few
CASSLESGRGPVEAFF
TGTGCCAGCAGCTTAGAATCAGGCAGGGGGCCGGTTGAAGCTTTCTTT
>-|TRBV15|TRBJ1-1|-
CATSSIGQGTEAFF
TGTGCCACCAGCAGTATAGGGCAGGGGACTGAAGCTTTCTTT
>TRBD1|TRBV19|TRBJ1-5|-
CASIGTVNQPQHF
TGTGCCAGTATAGGGACAGTAAATCAGCCCCAGCATTTT
>-|TRBV9|TRBJ1-1|-
CASSVEPENTEAFF
TGTGCCAGCAGCGTAGAACCAGAGAACACTGAAGCTTTCTTT
>-|TRBV5-1|TRBJ1-1|-
CASSLFGDTQGNTEAFF
TGCGCCAGCAGCTTGTTTGGGGACACCCAGGGAAACACTGAAGCTTTCTTT
>TRBD1|TRBV18|TRBJ2-5|-
CASSPPGQDARQTQYF
TGTGCCAGCTCACCCCCTGGACAGGACGCTAGGCAGACCCAGTACTTC
>TRBD2|TRBV7-6|TRBJ2-3|-
CASSWTSRADTQYF
TGTGCCAGCAGCTGGACTAGCAGGGCAGATACGCAGTATTTT
>TRBD1|TRBV7-9|TRBJ1-1|-
CASSSRTGMNTEAFF
TGTGCCAGCAGCTCGAGGACAGGAATGAACACTGAAGCTTTCTTT
>TRBD1|TRBV7-8|TRBJ1-1|-
CASRGSGTANTEAFF
TGTGCCAGCAGAGGTTCCGGGACAGCGAACACTGAAGCTTTCTTT
>TRBD1|TRBV18|TRBJ1-2|-
CASSPGTGEIYGYTF
TGTGCCAGCTCACCGGGGACAGGGGAAATCTATGGCTACACCTTC
>-|TRBV19|TRBJ1-4|-
CASSKAHAEKLFF
TGTGCCAGTAGTAAAGCTCATGCTGAAAAACTGTTTTTT
>-|TRBV4-1|TRBJ1-2|-
CASSSPGHFNYGYTF
TGCGCCAGTAGCTCACCGGGACATTTTAACTATGGCTACACCTTC
>-|TRBV6-5|TRBJ2-3|once
CASSYPTQSTDTQYF
TGTGCCAGCAGTTACCCTACACAGTCAACAGATACGCAGTATTTT
>TRBD1|TRBV29-1|TRBJ1-1|-
CSVDRPGTGGRGAFF
TGCAGCGTTGATCGTCCCGGGACAGGGGGTCGGGGAGCTTTCTTT
>TRBD1|TRBV28|TRBJ1-5|-
CASSYGGRGYGQPQHF
TGTGCCAGCAGTTATGGAGGCAGGGGGTATGGGCAGCCCCAGCATTTT
>-|TRBV5-8|TRBJ1-5|-
CASSLFGGNNHQPQHF
TGTGCCAGCAGCTTATTCGGGGGGAATAACCATCAGCCCCAGCATTTT
>TRBD1|TRBV5-4|TRBJ1-6|once
CASSPKSGTDNSPLHF
TGTGCCAGCAGCCCAAAATCCGGGACAGATAATTCACCCCTCCACTTT
>-|TRBV30|TRBJ1-2|-
CAWSVPGGLFLYGYTF
TGTGCCTGGAGTGTACCAGGAGGGCTTTTCCTTTATGGCTACACCTTC
>-|TRBV29-1|TRBJ2-7|-
CSATVSAGPYEQYF
TGCAGCGCCACCGTGAGTGCGGGGCCCTACGAGCAGTACTTC
>-|TRBV2|TRBJ2-6|-
CASKEGILSGANVLTF
TGTGCCAGCAAGGAGGGGATTCTCTCTGGGGCCAACGTCCTGACTTTC
>TRBD1|TRBV29-1|TRBJ1-1|-
CSVDRGLMNTEAFF
TGCAGCGTTGACAGGGGGCTCATGAACACTGAAGCTTTCTTT
>TRBD2|TRBV13|TRBJ2-7|-
CASRKRGSDYEQYF
TGTGCCAGCAGGAAGCGGGGTTCCGACTACGAGCAGTACTTC
>-|TRBV7-2|TRBJ1-1|-
CASSLPNFVSEAFF
TGTGCCAGCAGCTTACCTAACTTCGTTTCTGAAGCTTTCTTT